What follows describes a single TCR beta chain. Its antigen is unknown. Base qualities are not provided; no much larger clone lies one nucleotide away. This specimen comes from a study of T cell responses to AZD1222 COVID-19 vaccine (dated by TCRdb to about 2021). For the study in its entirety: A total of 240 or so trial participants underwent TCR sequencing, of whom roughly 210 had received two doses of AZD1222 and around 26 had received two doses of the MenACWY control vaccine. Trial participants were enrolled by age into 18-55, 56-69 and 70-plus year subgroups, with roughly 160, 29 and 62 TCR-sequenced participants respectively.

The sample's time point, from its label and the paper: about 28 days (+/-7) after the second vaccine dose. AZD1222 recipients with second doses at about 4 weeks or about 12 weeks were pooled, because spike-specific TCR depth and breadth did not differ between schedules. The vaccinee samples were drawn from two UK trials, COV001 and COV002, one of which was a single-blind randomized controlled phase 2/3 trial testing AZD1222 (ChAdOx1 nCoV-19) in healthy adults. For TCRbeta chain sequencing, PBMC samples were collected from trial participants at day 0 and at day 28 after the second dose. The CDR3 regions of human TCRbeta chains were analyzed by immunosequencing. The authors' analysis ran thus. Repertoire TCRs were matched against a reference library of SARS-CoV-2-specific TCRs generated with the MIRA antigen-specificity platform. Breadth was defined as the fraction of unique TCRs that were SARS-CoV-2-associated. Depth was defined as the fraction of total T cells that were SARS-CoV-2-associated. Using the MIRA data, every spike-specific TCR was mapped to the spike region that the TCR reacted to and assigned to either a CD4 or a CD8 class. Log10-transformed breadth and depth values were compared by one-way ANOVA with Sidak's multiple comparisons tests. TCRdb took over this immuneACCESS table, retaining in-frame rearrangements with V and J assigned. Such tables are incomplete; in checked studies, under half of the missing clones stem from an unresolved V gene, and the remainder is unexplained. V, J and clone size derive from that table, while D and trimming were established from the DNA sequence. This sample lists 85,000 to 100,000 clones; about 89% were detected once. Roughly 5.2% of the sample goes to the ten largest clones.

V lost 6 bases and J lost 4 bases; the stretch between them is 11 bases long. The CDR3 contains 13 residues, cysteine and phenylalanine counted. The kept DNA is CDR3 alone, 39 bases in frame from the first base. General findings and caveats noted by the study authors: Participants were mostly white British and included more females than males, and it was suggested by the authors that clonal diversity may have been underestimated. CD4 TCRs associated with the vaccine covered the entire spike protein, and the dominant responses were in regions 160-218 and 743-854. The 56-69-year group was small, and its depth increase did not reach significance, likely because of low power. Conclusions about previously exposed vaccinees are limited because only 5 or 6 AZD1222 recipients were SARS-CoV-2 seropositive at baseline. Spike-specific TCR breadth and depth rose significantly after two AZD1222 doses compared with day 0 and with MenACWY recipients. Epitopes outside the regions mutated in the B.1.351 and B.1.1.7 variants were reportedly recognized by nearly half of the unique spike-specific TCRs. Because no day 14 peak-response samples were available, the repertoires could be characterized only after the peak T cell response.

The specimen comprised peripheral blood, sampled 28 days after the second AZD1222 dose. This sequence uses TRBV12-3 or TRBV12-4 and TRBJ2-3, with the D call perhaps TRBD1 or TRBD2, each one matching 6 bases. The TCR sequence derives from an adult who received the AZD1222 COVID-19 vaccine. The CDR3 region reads CASRLGGADTQYF. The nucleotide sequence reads TGTGCCAGCAGATTGGGGGGCGCAGATACGCAGTATTTT.